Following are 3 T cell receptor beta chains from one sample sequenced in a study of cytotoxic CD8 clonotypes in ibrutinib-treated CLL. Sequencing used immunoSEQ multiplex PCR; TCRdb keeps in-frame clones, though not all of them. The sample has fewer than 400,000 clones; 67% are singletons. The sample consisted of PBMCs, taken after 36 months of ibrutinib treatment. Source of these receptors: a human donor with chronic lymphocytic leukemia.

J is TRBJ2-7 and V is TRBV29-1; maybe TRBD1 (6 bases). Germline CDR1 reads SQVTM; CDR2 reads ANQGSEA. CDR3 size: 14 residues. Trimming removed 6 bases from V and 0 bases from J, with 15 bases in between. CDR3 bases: TGCAGCGTGGATTCAGGGGACCTCTCCTACGAGCAGTACTTC. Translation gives CSVDSGDLSYEQYF.

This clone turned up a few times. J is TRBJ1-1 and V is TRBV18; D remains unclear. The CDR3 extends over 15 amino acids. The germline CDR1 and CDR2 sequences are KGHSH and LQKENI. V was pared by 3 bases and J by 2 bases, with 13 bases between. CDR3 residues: CASSPKASFNTEAFF. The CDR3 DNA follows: TGTGCCAGCTCACCTAAGGCGAGTTTCAACACTGAAGCTTTCTTT.

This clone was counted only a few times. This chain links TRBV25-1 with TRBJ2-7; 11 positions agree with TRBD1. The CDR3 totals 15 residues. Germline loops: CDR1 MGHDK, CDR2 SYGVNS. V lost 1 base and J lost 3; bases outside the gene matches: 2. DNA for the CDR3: TGTGCCAGCAGTGAATTGGGACAGGGGGTCTACGAGCAGTACTTC. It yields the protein CASSELGQGVYEQYF.